The source of this T cell receptor beta chain is a study of T cells after posttransplantation cyclophosphamide. Produced via immunoSEQ multiplex PCR; TCRdb's table is partial and in-frame only. The sample has under 20,000 clones, around 94% seen once. The naive gate required viable CD3+CD4+ or CD3+CD8+ cells with CCR7+CD45RA+CD45RO-CD95-CD27+CD28+ phenotype. Peripheral blood was collected from the related graft donor on the marrow donation day. Comment on this clone: Its antigen remains unknown.

General study results and limits: Recipient CMV seropositivity and CMV reactivation strongly tracked TRB clonality.

The TCR sequence derives from a woman aged 50 to 65 in good health and a related stem cell transplant donor. The source material was naive CD4+ T cells sorted from blood.

The CDR3 protein is CASSEGRQVNYGYTF. DNA for the CDR3: TGTGCCAGCAGTGAGGGCAGGCAGGTTAACTATGGCTACACCTTC. The chain joins TRBV2 to TRBJ1-2; D ambiguous. V lost 3 bases, J lost 1 base, and 12 bases lay in between. The CDR3 runs to 15 residues. Germline loops: CDR1 SNHLY, CDR2 FYNNEI.